Listed below are T cell receptor beta chains from one sample, sequenced in a study of CD8+CD57+ T cells in acquired aplastic anemia. TCRdb re-derived calls from the reads in MiXCR, one entry per CDR3 protein. The sample holds a few hundred thousand distinct CDR3 sequences, under 65% seen once. The sample consisted of sorted CD4+, CD8+, or CD8+CD57+ T cells (not recorded which) from PBMCs. The source is a human donor in good health. CDR3s include the opening cysteine and the closing phenylalanine or tryptophan. A D gene is named only where the DNA matches it firmly. For some rows the clone size is stated as once, few or many, or as a class when expanded; others skip it.

DNA | CDR3 | V | size | J | D
TGTGCCAGCTCACCCGCAGGGGCAACTAATGAAAAACTGTTTTTT | CASSPAGATNEKLFF | TRBV18 | NA | TRBJ1-4 | NA
TGTGCCAGCAGCTTAAGTCCCCACGGGCTCGATGAGCAGTTCTTC | CASSLSPHGLDEQFF | TRBV7-3 | NA | TRBJ2-1 | NA
TGTGCCAGCAGCTTAGAGACAGGACGGAGAGGAAACACCATATATTTT | CASSLETGRRGNTIYF | TRBV7-2 | NA | TRBJ1-3 | NA
TGTGCCAGTAGACCGACTAGCGGGACCCAAGAGACCCAGTACTTC | CASRPTSGTQETQYF | TRBV19 | once | TRBJ2-5 | TRBD2
TGCGCCAGCAGTGAAGTGGGGGCAAATTGTCTTCTTTTGGATGTGCAGTTCTTC | CASSEVGANCLLLDVQFF | TRBV10-1 | NA | TRBJ2-1 | NA
TGCGCCAGCAGCAAAGGGGGTAGTTCCATGAACACTGAAGCTTTCTTT | CASSKGGSSMNTEAFF | TRBV5-1 | NA | TRBJ1-1 | NA
TGTGCCAGCAGCTTAGTTCCAGGGTTGGGTTCACCCCTCCACTTT | CASSLVPGLGSPLHF | TRBV7-2 | NA | TRBJ1-6 | NA
TGTGCCACCTCCCCTTCCGGGACACAACACACAGATACGCAGTATTTT | CATSPSGTQHTDTQYF | TRBV24-1 | NA | TRBJ2-3 | NA
TGTGCCAGCAGATCCGGGACAGGGTTGATCGAGCAGTACTTC | CASRSGTGLIEQYF | TRBV2 | NA | TRBJ2-7 | TRBD1
TGTGCCAGCATGGTCCTACAGGGGGCTTCACCCCTCCACTTT | CASMVLQGASPLHF | TRBV2 | NA | TRBJ1-6 | TRBD1
TGTGCCAGAGGGCTTCCCGCCGACAATGAGCAGTTCTTC | CARGLPADNEQFF | TRBV25-1 | NA | TRBJ2-1 | NA
TGTGCCAGCAGCTTCGAGGGACCACACAATGAGCAGTTCTTC | CASSFEGPHNEQFF | TRBV7-2 | NA | TRBJ2-1 | NA
TGCAGTGCTAGGGGGGGTTGGCACCAGTACTTC | CSARGGWHQYF | TRBV20-1 | NA | TRBJ2-5 | NA
TGTGCCAGCAGCGTAGGTCCCAATCAGCCCCAGCATTTT | CASSVGPNQPQHF | TRBV9 | NA | TRBJ1-5 | NA
TGCAGTGCTAAAGGGGCTCAAGAGACCCAGTACTTC | CSAKGAQETQYF | TRBV20-1 | NA | TRBJ2-5 | NA
TGTGCCAGCAGTTCGGCCAACTACGAGCAGTACTTC | CASSSANYEQYF | TRBV12-3/TRBV12-4 | few | TRBJ2-7 | NA
TGTGCCAGCAGCACCACGGACAGGGTGACTAATGAAAAACTGTTTTTT | CASSTTDRVTNEKLFF | TRBV5-5 | once | TRBJ1-4 | TRBD1
TGTGCCAGCAGCGCCCGACTAGCGGGTTCCTACGAGCAGTACTTC | CASSARLAGSYEQYF | TRBV11-2 | NA | TRBJ2-7 | TRBD2
TGCAGTGCTAGAGATCTGTTAGAGACCCAGTACTTC | CSARDLLETQYF | TRBV20-1 | few | TRBJ2-5 | NA
TGTGCCAGCAGGGGTTGGGTTAAGGATACGCAGTATTTT | CASRGWVKDTQYF | TRBV27 | many | TRBJ2-3 | NA
TGTGCCGCAACGTGGATTGCGGGACCTCCCGAGCAGTACTTC | CAATWIAGPPEQYF | TRBV24-1 | NA | TRBJ2-7 | NA
TGTGCCAGCAGCTTAGCGCAGGCCGGCAATGAGCAGTTCTTC | CASSLAQAGNEQFF | TRBV7-6 | many | TRBJ2-1 | NA
TGTGCCAGCAGCTCGTCTTGGACAGGGGCTATGAACACTGAAGCTTTCTTT | CASSSSWTGAMNTEAFF | TRBV11-2 | NA | TRBJ1-1 | TRBD1
TGTGCCAGCAGCGACCCGGATGGCTACACCTTC | CASSDPDGYTF | TRBV6-2/TRBV6-3 | NA | TRBJ1-2 | NA
TGTGCCACCAGTGATTCCCGGGGCGGGAATGGCTACACCTTC | CATSDSRGGNGYTF | TRBV24-1 | few | TRBJ1-2 | NA
TGTGCCAGCAGCCTAGATGGGGAACGGGAATCTCCGAGAAACACCATATATTTT | CASSLDGERESPRNTIYF | TRBV7-9 | NA | TRBJ1-3 | NA
TGCAGCGTGGTTACAGAGGCCTACAATGAGCAGTCCTTC | CSVVTEAYNEQSF | TRBV29-1 | NA | TRBJ2-1 | NA
TGTGCCAGCAGCCTTCTGACAGGGGGCGACACCGGGGAGCTGTTTTTT | CASSLLTGGDTGELFF | TRBV5-4 | NA | TRBJ2-2 | TRBD1
TGTGCCAGCAGCCCGGGGGGCGCGAGCTCCTACGAGCAGTACTTC | CASSPGGASSYEQYF | TRBV7-9 | NA | TRBJ2-7 | NA
TGTGCCAGCAGCGCCGCCGGGGGGAATAGCTACACCTTC | CASSAAGGNSYTF | TRBV9 | few | TRBJ1-2 | NA
TGTGCCACCAGTGATCTCCCGGGACAGGGGGTTGGAGAGACCCAGTACTTC | CATSDLPGQGVGETQYF | TRBV24-1 | few | TRBJ2-5 | TRBD1
TGTGCCAGTAGTAAGGTTGCGGGGGGTGTGGATACGCAGTATTTT | CASSKVAGGVDTQYF | TRBV19 | NA | TRBJ2-3 | TRBD2
TGTGCCAGCAGTCCCAACAGCCTCTCCTACGAGCAGTACTTC | CASSPNSLSYEQYF | TRBV7-9 | NA | TRBJ2-7 | NA
TGTGCCAGCAGCTTTGATAGGACAGGTCGGGGTGAAAAACTGTTTTTT | CASSFDRTGRGEKLFF | TRBV7-9 | NA | TRBJ1-4 | TRBD1
TGTGCCAGCAGTCGGAGGGCCGATCAGCCCCAGCATTTT | CASSRRADQPQHF | TRBV6-6 | NA | TRBJ1-5 | NA
TGTGCCAGCAGCCAAGGGTCTGCCAGGGCCAACTATGGCTACACCTTC | CASSQGSARANYGYTF | TRBV4-2 | NA | TRBJ1-2 | NA
TGCGCCAGCAACCTTAGCGGAGCGGAGGAGCAGTACTTC | CASNLSGAEEQYF | TRBV10-2 | NA | TRBJ2-7 | NA
TGTGCCACCAGGAGCGAGGAAGAGACCCAGTACTTC | CATRSEEETQYF | TRBV15 | many | TRBJ2-5 | NA
TGTGCCATCAGCGAACTAGCGGGGGGTGAGCAGTTCTTC | CAISELAGGEQFF | TRBV10-3 | once | TRBJ2-1 | TRBD2
TGTGCCAGCAGCTTAGCGGGGGAGGTCTTTGGCTACACCTTC | CASSLAGEVFGYTF | TRBV7-6 | NA | TRBJ1-2 | NA
TGCGCCAGCAGCCAAGTCAGGAGTTACGAGCAGTACTTC | CASSQVRSYEQYF | TRBV4-1 | NA | TRBJ2-7 | NA
TGTGCCAGCAGCTTAGTATCAGGGGCCTACGAGCAGTACTTC | CASSLVSGAYEQYF | TRBV7-9 | NA | TRBJ2-7 | NA
TGTGCCAGCAGCTTAGCAAGGGGGGTGGACTACGAGCAGTACTTC | CASSLARGVDYEQYF | TRBV7-8 | NA | TRBJ2-7 | NA
TGTGCCAGCAGCGCGGAAGGCCGCGCACATGGCTACACCTTC | CASSAEGRAHGYTF | TRBV9 | NA | TRBJ1-2 | NA
TGTGCCATCAGTGAGTCGGGGTTAGCGGGGGCGCTGAGCACAGATACGCAGTATTTT | CAISESGLAGALSTDTQYF | TRBV10-3 | many | TRBJ2-3 | TRBD2
TGTGCCAGCATCCCTTTCAGGCTGGGGCACAATGAGCAGTTCTTC | CASIPFRLGHNEQFF | TRBV7-2 | NA | TRBJ2-1 | NA
TGTGCCACCAGCCTCCGGGACACCCTCCTCTACGAGCAGTACTTC | CATSLRDTLLYEQYF | TRBV6-5 | few | TRBJ2-7 | NA
TGTGCCAGCAGACTCGAGCCAGGGTCTCACGAGCAGTACTTC | CASRLEPGSHEQYF | TRBV7-3 | NA | TRBJ2-7 | NA
TGCAGCGTTGAGGTCTGGGCAAGAGAACTTGAAGCTTTCTTT | CSVEVWARELEAFF | TRBV29-1 | once | TRBJ1-1 | NA
TGTGCCAGCAGTTTATCGAGAACAGGGGGCGGTCAGCCCCAGCATTTT | CASSLSRTGGGQPQHF | TRBV27 | NA | TRBJ1-5 | TRBD1